The 27 T cell receptor beta chains below come from one sample, sequenced in a study of cytomegalovirus exposure and HLA in healthy donors. Produced via immunoSEQ multiplex PCR; TCRdb's table is partial and in-frame only. Among about 150,000 clones listed, approximately 94% were seen once. The sample taken for sequencing was PBMCs. These receptors all stem from a young man in good health and CMV-seropositive.

This sequence joins TRBV7-2 and TRBJ2-1; D may be TRBD1 (5 bases). Looked up from germline, CDR1 is SGHTA and CDR2 is FQGNSA. This CDR3 is 13 amino acids long. V lost 2 bases and J 9 bases, leaving 11 bases between the germline ends. CDR3 amino acids: CASSLRRGGEQFF. CDR3 in DNA: TGTGCCAGCAGCTTACGTAGGGGCGGTGAGCAGTTCTTC.

The chain is built from TRBV11-2 and TRBJ2-5; tentatively, D is TRBD2 (5 bases). The V end lost 6 bases, the J end lost 5 bases, and 16 bases lay between the germline ends. The germline gives CDR1 SGHAT, CDR2 FQNNGV. There are 14 residues in the CDR3. CDR3 bases: TGTGCCAGCAGGTCTCACGGGATGGGGGAGACCCAGTACTTC. It is translated as CASRSHGMGETQYF.

V gene TRBV19 combines with J gene TRBJ2-7, with 8 bases lining up with TRBD1. From germline, CDR1 is LNHDA and CDR2 SQIVND (reference sequence). V lost 3 bases and J lost 7; bases outside the gene matches: 5. The CDR3 loop spans 13 amino acids. CDR3 nucleotides: TGTGCCAGTAGTATCAGGGGGCCGGGGGAGCAGTACTTC. Residues: CASSIRGPGEQYF.

The chain combines TRBV19 with TRBJ2-2; 7 bases align to TRBD2. The CDR3 sequence is 14 residues long. V was clipped by 5 bases and J by 6 bases; unmatched bases: 6. Per the germline V gene, CDR1 is LNHDA and CDR2 is SQIVND (reference sequence). The chain's CDR3 is CASSPSGTAGELFF. In nucleotides, the CDR3 is TGTGCCAGTAGTCCGAGCGGGACTGCCGGGGAGCTGTTTTTT. Complete variable domain (other parts from reference TRBV19 and TRBJ2-2): DGGITQSPKYLFRKEGQNVTLSCEQNLNHDAMYWYRQDPGQGLRLIYYSQIVNDFQKGDIAEGYSVSREKKESFPLTVTSAQKNPTAFYLCASSPSGTAGELFFGEGSRLTVL.

V usage is TRBV5-6 and J usage is TRBJ1-2; D is uncertain. From germline, CDR1 is SGHDT and CDR2 YYEEEE. The germline V and J ends were trimmed by 1 base and 0 bases, with 13 bases remaining between them. CDR3 length equals 16 residues. The CDR3 here is CASSLMRGDPNYGYTF. Written as DNA, the CDR3 is TGTGCCAGCAGCTTGATGCGGGGAGATCCTAACTATGGCTACACCTTC.

The V gene is TRBV5-1, the J gene TRBJ1-1, with 8 bases fitting TRBD1. Germline V gene lookup returns CDR1 SGHRS and CDR2 YFSETQ. Losses at the gene ends were 0 bases for V and 5 bases for J; bases not matched to a gene: 6. The CDR3 is made up of 15 amino acids. The DNA of the CDR3 is TGCGCCAGCAGCTTGGGCAGGGGGCGGTGGACTGAAGCTTTCTTT. This codes for CASSLGRGRWTEAFF.

This chain connects TRBV7-8 to TRBJ1-2, with D unclear. Germline loops: CDR1 SGHVS, CDR2 FQNEAQ. Trimming stripped 5 bases from V and 0 bases from J, with 13 bases between. The CDR3 length is 15 residues. The CDR3 loop is CASSQLPSANYGYTF. CDR3 bases: TGTGCCAGCAGCCAACTTCCATCGGCTAACTATGGCTACACCTTC.

A note on this clone: Other DNA variants within this sample encode the same CDR3. V and J are TRBV7-9 and TRBJ1-4, with TRBD1 matching over 9 bases. This CDR3 region has 15 residues. Germline V gene sequence: CDR1 SEHNR, CDR2 FQNEAQ (reference sequence). Trimming cost V 5 bases and J 8 bases; bases outside gene matches: 9. CDR3 bases: TGTGCCAGCAGCCCTACAGGGGGCGCTGGGGAAAAACTGTTTTTT. Residues: CASSPTGGAGEKLFF.

The chain has TRBV6-6 and TRBJ2-1; 12 positions match TRBD2. CDR3 size: 14 residues. Germline CDR1 and CDR2: MNHNY and SVGAGI (reference sequence). V lost 4 bases to trimming and J lost 8 bases; unmatched junction nucleotides: 3. CDR3 sequence: CASSSTSGSDEQFF. As DNA, the CDR3 is TGTGCCAGCAGTTCGACTAGCGGGAGCGATGAGCAGTTCTTC.

This chain links TRBV6-1 with TRBJ1-2; D may be TRBD1 (6 bases). Germline-derived CDR1 and CDR2 are MNHNS and SASEGT. CDR3 length: 13 amino acids. V was trimmed by 5 bases and J by 6 bases, leaving 13 bases between them. In DNA form, the CDR3 reads TGTGCCAGCAGTCAAAATACAGGGAATGGCTACACCTTC. As protein: CASSQNTGNGYTF.

The chain is built from TRBV7-9 and TRBJ2-5; the match to TRBD2 covers 11 bases. V shed 4 bases and J 5 bases; nucleotides not matched to a gene: 9. Looked up from germline, CDR1 is SEHNR and CDR2 is FQNEAQ (reference sequence). The CDR3 covers 16 residues. DNA of the CDR3: TGTGCCAGCAGCTCCTATAGCGGGAGGGGCGGGGAGACCCAGTACTTC. This encodes CASSSYSGRGGETQYF.

The J gene is TRBJ1-4, the V gene TRBV6-1; no clear D gene. CDR1 is MNHNS, CDR2 SASEGT, per germline. Trimming stripped 3 bases from V and 5 bases from J, with 16 bases between. The CDR3 consists of 16 residues. The CDR3 sequence: CASSEISGGGNEKLFF. The CDR3 region has the DNA TGTGCCAGCAGTGAGATTTCGGGTGGCGGGAATGAAAAACTGTTTTTT.

The chain joins TRBV5-1 to TRBJ1-1; D gene uncertain. Germline lookup yields CDR1 SGHRS and CDR2 YFSETQ. Trimming cost V 0 bases and J 8 bases, with 11 bases left between them. The CDR3 runs 13 residues. The CDR3: CASSLAGSREAFF. CDR3 nucleotides: TGCGCCAGCAGCTTGGCCGGCTCGAGGGAAGCTTTCTTT.

DNA of the CDR3: TGTGCCAGCAGACAAGGTGCGGGGCAGTACTTC. Amino acid sequence: CASRQGAGQYF. The chain recombines TRBV6-1 with TRBJ2-7; D may be TRBD2 (5 bases). V was trimmed by 6 bases and J by 9 bases, leaving 12 bases between them. CDR1 MNHNS and CDR2 SASEGT come from the germline V gene. The CDR3 length is 11 residues.

The rearrangement links TRBV5-1 to TRBJ2-1; 7 bases map to TRBD2. This CDR3 is 14 amino acids long. Losses at the gene ends were 4 bases for V and 2 bases for J; bases not matched to a gene: 3. Per germline, CDR1 SGHRS and CDR2 YFSETQ. This CDR3 is CASSGGLAYNEQFF. The DNA for the CDR3 is TGCGCCAGCAGCGGAGGACTAGCCTACAATGAGCAGTTCTTC.

This CDR3 is CASSQEGTGDEQYF. In DNA form, the CDR3 reads TGTGCCAGCAGCCAAGAGGGGACAGGGGACGAGCAGTACTTC. The chain employs TRBV14 and TRBJ2-7, with 10 bases fitting TRBD1. The CDR3 loop spans 14 amino acids. The V gene end was trimmed by 0 bases and the J gene end by 5 bases; junction bases not matched to a gene: 1. Germline V CDR1 and CDR2: SGHDN, FVKESK.

The chain uses TRBV7-6 and TRBJ1-4; TRBD1 matches at 7 bases. J gave up 5 bases and V 5 bases, and 2 bases lay outside the gene matches. The length of the CDR3 is 13 residues. The V gene's germline CDR1 is SGHVS and CDR2 FNYEAQ. This CDR3 is CASSDRANEKLFF. Here the CDR3 DNA reads TGTGCCAGCAGCGACAGGGCAAATGAAAAACTGTTTTTT.

The chain carries TRBV5-4 and TRBJ2-1; 11 bases are a match to TRBD2. CDR3 length: 16 amino acids. Losses at the gene ends were 4 bases for V and 8 bases for J; bases not matched to a gene: 11. The germline V gene has CDR1 SGHNT and CDR2 YYREEE (reference sequence). The CDR3 DNA reads as TGTGCCAGCAGCCGCCCCCCTAGCGGGAGGAACCATGAGCAGTTCTTC. Translation: CASSRPPSGRNHEQFF.

This clone was counted only a few times. The chain couples TRBV2 to TRBJ1-5; 7 bases are a match to TRBD1. The length of the CDR3 is 14 residues. The germline V gene encodes CDR1 SNHLY and CDR2 FYNNEI. Germline trimming cut 6 bases from V and 1 base from J; bases unmatched to any gene: 3. For the CDR3, the DNA is TGTGCCAGCAGGACGGGACAGAGCAATCAGCCCCAGCATTTT. This sequence encodes CASRTGQSNQPQHF.

The genes are TRBV27 and TRBJ2-5; D possibly corresponds to TRBD2 (6 bases). Germline V gene lookup returns CDR1 MNHEY and CDR2 SMNVEV (reference sequence). The germline V and J ends were trimmed by 6 bases and 1 base, with 12 bases remaining between them. The CDR3 is 14 amino acids. CDR3 protein: CASRFRGFQETQYF. Here the CDR3 DNA reads TGTGCCAGCAGATTTCGGGGGTTCCAAGAGACCCAGTACTTC.

The chain has TRBV5-1 and TRBJ1-5; D unclear. V lost 0 bases and J 5 bases, leaving 12 bases between the germline ends. Germline V CDR1 and CDR2: SGHRS, YFSETQ. The length of the CDR3 is 15 residues. CDR3 DNA sequence: TGCGCCAGCAGCTTGGCCGGCGGCAGTCATCAGCCCCAGCATTTT. Translation gives CASSLAGGSHQPQHF.

This chain uses TRBV19 with TRBJ2-1; possible D gene TRBD2, 5 bases. CDR1 and CDR2 from the germline V gene are LNHDA and SQIVND (reference sequence). Deletions cut 5 bases from V and 1 base from J, with 9 bases between. CDR3 length: 14 residues. The CDR3: CASSRERSYNEQFF. CDR3 coding DNA: TGTGCCAGTAGTCGGGAACGGTCCTACAATGAGCAGTTCTTC.

Turning to this clone: An end of the junction differs from the germline gene, which may be a read error. This rearrangement joins TRBV19 to TRBJ2-5; maybe TRBD1 (6 bases). CDR1 is LNHDA, CDR2 SQIVND, per germline (reference sequence). The CDR3 length is 13 residues. The CDR3 protein is CASSRDTQDTQYF. Here the CDR3 DNA reads TGTGCCAGTAGTAGGGACACCCAAGACACCCAGTACTTC.

The rearrangement joins TRBV5-4 to TRBJ1-6; D unresolved. The CDR3 covers 14 residues. The V end was cut by 0 bases, the J end by 8 bases, with 9 bases between. Germline loops: CDR1 SGHNT, CDR2 YYREEE (reference sequence). Here the CDR3 reads CASSLARADSPLHF. As DNA, the CDR3 is TGTGCCAGCAGCTTGGCAAGAGCGGATTCACCCCTCCACTTT. Using reference TRBV5-4 and TRBJ1-6 for the parts outside the CDR3, the full variable domain is ETGVTQSPTHLIKTRGQQVTLRCSSQSGHNTVSWYQQALGQGPQFIFQYYREEENGRGNFPPRFSGLQFPNYSSELNVNALELDDSALYLCASSLARADSPLHFGNGTRLTVT.

V is TRBV5-1 and J is TRBJ1-1; D gene ambiguous. Germline lookup yields CDR1 SGHRS and CDR2 YFSETQ. Between the trimmed V and J ends, which lost 1 base and 1 base, there was a span of 11 bases. CDR3 length equals 15 residues. The CDR3 loop reads CASSLWAGGNTEAFF. The CDR3 DNA is TGCGCCAGCAGCTTGTGGGCTGGTGGGAACACTGAAGCTTTCTTT.

This chain links TRBV6-6 with TRBJ1-4; TRBD1 matches 7 bases. The CDR3 totals 16 residues. Trimming removed 5 bases from V and 0 bases from J; junction bases left unmatched: 6. Germline CDR1 and CDR2: MNHNY and SVGAGI (reference sequence). CDR3 loop: CASSNTDRATNEKLFF. The CDR3 bases are TGTGCCAGCAGTAACACAGACAGGGCAACTAATGAAAAACTGTTTTTT.

The rearrangement links TRBV28 to TRBJ1-6, with TRBD1 matching over 8 bases. Germline V lookup: CDR1 MDHEN, CDR2 SYDVKM. V gave up 6 bases and J gave up 10 bases; unmatched junction bases: 11. CDR3 length: 15 amino acids. The CDR3 here is CASREQGGYESPLHF. Here the CDR3 DNA reads TGTGCCAGCAGGGAACAGGGGGGTTATGAATCACCCCTCCACTTT.